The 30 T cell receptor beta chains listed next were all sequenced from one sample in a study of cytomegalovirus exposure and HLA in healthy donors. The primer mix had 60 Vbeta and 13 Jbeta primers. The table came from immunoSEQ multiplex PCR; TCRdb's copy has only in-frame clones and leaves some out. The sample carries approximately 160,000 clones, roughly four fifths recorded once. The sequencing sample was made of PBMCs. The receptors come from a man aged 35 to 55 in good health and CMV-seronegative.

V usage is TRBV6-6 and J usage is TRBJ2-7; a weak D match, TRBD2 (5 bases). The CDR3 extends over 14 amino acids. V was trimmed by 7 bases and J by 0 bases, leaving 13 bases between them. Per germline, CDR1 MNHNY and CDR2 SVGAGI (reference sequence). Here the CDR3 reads CASTSDGISYEQYV. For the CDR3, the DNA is TGTGCCAGCACTTCGGACGGGATCTCCTACGAGCAGTACGTC.

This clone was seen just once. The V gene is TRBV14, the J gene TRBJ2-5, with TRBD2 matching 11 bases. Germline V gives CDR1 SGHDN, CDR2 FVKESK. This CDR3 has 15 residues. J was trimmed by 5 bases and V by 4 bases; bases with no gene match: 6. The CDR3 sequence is CASSPLAGVVETQYF. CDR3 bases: TGTGCCAGCAGCCCACTAGCGGGAGTGGTGGAGACCCAGTACTTC. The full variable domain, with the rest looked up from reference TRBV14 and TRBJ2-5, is EAGVTQFPSHSVIEKGQTVTLRCDPISGHDNLYWYRRVMGKEIKFLLHFVKESKQDESGMPNNRFLAERTGGTYSTLKVQPAELEDSGVYFCASSPLAGVVETQYFGPGTRLLVL.

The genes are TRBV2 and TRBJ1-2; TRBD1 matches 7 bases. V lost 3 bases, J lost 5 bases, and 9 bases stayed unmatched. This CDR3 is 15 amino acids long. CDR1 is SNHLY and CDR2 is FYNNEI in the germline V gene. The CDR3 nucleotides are TGTGCCAGCAGTGACTCGGGGCCACAGGGGTATGGCTACACCTTC. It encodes CASSDSGPQGYGYTF.

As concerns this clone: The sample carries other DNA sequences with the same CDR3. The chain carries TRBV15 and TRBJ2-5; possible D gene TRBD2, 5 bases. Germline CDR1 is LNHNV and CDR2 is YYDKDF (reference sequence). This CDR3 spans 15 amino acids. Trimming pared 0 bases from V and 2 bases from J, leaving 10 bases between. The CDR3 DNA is TGTGCCACCAGCAGAGATCGAGGGATACAAGAGACCCAGTACTTC. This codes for CATSRDRGIQETQYF. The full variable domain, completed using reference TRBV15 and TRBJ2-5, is DAMVIQNPRYQVTQFGKPVTLSCSQTLNHNVMYWYQQKSSQAPKLLFHYYDKDFNNEADTPDNFQSRRPNTSFCFLDIRSPGLGDTAMYLCATSRDRGIQETQYFGPGTRLLVL.

CDR3 DNA sequence: TGTGCCAGCAGAAAGGGGGGGGTGGGTGGCTACACCTTC. It encodes CASRKGGVGGYTF. The chain joins TRBV7-2 to TRBJ1-2; D is possibly TRBD1 (6 bases). V was clipped by 6 bases and J by 7 bases, with 15 bases between them. CDR3 length: 13 residues. CDR1 SGHTA and CDR2 FQGNSA come from the germline V gene.

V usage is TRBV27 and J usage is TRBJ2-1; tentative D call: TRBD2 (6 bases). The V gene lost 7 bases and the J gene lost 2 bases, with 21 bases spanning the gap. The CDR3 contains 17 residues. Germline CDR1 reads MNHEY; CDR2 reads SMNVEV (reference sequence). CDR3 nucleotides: TGTGCCAGCAACAGTTACCTTCGTGGGAGGCCCTACAATGAGCAGTTCTTC. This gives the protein CASNSYLRGRPYNEQFF.

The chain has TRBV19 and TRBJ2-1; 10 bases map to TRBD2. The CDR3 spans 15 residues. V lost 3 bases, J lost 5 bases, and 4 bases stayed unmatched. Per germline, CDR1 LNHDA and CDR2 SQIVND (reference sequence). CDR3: CASSIRLAGNNEQFF. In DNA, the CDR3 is TGTGCCAGTAGTATCCGACTAGCGGGCAACAATGAGCAGTTCTTC.

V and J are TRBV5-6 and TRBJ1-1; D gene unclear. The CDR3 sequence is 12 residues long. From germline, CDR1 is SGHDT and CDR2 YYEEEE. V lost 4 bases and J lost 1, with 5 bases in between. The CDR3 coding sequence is TGTGCCAGCAGCGAGGGGAACACTGAAGCTTTCTTT. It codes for CASSEGNTEAFF.

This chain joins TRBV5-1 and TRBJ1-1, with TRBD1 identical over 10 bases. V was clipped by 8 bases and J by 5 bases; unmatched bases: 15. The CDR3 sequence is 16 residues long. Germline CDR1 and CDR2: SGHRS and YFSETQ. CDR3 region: CARLTGTGVWETEAFF. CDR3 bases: TGCGCCAGACTTACCGGGACAGGGGTATGGGAGACTGAAGCTTTCTTT.

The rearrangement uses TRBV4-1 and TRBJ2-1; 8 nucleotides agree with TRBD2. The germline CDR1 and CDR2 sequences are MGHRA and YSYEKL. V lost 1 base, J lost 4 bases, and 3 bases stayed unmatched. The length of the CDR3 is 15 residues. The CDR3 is CASSQVASGYNEQFF. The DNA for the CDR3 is TGCGCCAGCAGCCAAGTGGCTAGCGGGTACAATGAGCAGTTCTTC.

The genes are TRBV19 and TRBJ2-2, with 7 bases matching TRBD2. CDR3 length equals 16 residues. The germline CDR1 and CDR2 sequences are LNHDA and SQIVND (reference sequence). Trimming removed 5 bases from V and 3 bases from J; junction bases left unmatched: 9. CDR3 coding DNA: TGTGCCAGTAGTCCTGCGGGGGACCTACACACCGGGGAGCTGTTTTTT. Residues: CASSPAGDLHTGELFF.

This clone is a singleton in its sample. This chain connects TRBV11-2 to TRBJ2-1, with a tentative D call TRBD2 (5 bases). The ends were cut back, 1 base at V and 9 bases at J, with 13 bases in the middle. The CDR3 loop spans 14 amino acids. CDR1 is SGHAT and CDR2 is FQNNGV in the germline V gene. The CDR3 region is CASSLVWRPSEQFF. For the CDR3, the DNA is TGTGCCAGCAGCTTAGTGTGGAGGCCAAGTGAGCAGTTCTTC.

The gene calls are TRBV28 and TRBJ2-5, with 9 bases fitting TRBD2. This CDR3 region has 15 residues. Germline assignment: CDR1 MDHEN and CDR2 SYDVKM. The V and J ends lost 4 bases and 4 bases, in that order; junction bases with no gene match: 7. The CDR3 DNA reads TGTGCCAGCAGTTCCCCCCCTAGCGGGATAGAGACCCAGTACTTC. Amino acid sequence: CASSSPPSGIETQYF.

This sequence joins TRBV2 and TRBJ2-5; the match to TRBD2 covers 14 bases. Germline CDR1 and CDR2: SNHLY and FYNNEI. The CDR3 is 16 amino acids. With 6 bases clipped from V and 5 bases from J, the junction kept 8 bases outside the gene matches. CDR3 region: CASRRTSGRTVETQYF. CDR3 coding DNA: TGTGCCAGCAGACGGACTAGCGGGAGGACGGTCGAGACCCAGTACTTC.

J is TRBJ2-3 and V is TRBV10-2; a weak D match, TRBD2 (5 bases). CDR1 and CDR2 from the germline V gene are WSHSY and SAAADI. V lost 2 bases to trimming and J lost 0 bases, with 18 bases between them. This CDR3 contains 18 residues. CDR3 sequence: CASSEEGGDTFSTDTQYF. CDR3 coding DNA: TGCGCCAGCAGTGAGGAGGGTGGGGATACCTTTAGCACAGATACGCAGTATTTT.

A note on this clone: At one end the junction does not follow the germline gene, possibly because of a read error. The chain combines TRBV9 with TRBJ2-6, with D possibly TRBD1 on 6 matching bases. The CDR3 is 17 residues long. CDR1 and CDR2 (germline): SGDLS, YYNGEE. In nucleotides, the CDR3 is TGTGCCAGCAGCCCCCAAGTAGGGGGAGCTGGGGCCAACGGCCTGACTTTC. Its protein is CASSPQVGGAGANGLTF.

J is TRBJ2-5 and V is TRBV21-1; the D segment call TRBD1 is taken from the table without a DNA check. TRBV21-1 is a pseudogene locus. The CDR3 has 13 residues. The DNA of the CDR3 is TGTGCCCCCCGGAGGGACAGGGCCTGCCATGGGTACTTC. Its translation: CAPRRDRACHGYF.

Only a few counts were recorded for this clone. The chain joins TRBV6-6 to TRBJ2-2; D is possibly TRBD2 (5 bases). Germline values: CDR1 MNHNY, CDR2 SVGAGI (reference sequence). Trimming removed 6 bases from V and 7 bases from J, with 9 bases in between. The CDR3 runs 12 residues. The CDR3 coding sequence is TGTGCCAGCAGGTGGACTGTCGGGGAGCTGTTTTTT. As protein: CASRWTVGELFF.

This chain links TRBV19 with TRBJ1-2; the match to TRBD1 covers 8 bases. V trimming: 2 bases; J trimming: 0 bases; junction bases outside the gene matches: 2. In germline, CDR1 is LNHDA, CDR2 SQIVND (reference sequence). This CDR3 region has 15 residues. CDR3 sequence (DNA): TGTGCCAGTAGTATAAAGACAGGGGCTAACTATGGCTACACCTTC. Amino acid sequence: CASSIKTGANYGYTF. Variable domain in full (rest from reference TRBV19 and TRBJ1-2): DGGITQSPKYLFRKEGQNVTLSCEQNLNHDAMYWYRQDPGQGLRLIYYSQIVNDFQKGDIAEGYSVSREKKESFPLTVTSAQKNPTAFYLCASSIKTGANYGYTFGSGTRLTVV.

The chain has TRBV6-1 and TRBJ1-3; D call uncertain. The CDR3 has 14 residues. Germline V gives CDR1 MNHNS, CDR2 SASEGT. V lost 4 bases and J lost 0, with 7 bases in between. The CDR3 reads CASSGGSSGNTIYF. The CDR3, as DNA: TGTGCCAGCAGTGGCGGGAGCTCTGGAAACACCATATATTTT.

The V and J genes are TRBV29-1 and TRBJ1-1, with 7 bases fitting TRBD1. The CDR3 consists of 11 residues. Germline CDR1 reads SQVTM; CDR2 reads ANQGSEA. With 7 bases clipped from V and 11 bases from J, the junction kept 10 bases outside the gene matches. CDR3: CSGTGRLGAFF. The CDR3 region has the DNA TGCAGCGGGACAGGACGATTGGGGGCTTTCTTT.

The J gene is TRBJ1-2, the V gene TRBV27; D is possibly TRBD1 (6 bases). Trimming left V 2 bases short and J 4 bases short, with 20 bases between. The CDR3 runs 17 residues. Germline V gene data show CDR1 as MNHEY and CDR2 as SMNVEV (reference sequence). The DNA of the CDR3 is TGTGCCAGCAGTTTAAGACAGGCGACAGTCAGGGCCTATGGCTACACCTTC. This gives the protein CASSLRQATVRAYGYTF.

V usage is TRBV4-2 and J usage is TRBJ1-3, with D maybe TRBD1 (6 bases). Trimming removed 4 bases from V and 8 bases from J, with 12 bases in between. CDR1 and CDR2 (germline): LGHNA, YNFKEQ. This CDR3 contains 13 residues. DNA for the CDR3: TGTGCCAGCAGCCGATCCCAGGGGTACACCATATATTTT. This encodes CASSRSQGYTIYF.

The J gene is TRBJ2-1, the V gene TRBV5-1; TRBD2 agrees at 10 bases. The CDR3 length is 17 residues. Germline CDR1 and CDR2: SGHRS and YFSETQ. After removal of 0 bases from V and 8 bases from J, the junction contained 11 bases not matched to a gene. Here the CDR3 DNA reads TGCGCCAGCAGCTTGGCCGCTAGCGGGAGCAAGATGGATGAGCAGTTCTTC. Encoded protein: CASSLAASGSKMDEQFF.

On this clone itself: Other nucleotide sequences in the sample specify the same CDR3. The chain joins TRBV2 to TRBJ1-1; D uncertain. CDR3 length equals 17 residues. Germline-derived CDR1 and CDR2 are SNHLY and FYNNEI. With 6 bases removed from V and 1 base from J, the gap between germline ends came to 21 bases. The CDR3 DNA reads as TGTGCCAGCAGCGATGATGCGTTCTATTTCGAGAACACTGAAGCTTTCTTT. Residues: CASSDDAFYFENTEAFF. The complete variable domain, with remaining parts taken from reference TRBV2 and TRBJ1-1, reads EPEVTQTPSHQVTQMGQEVILRCVPISNHLYFYWYRQILGQKVEFLVSFYNNEISEKSEIFDDQFSVERPDGSNFTLKIRSTKLEDSAMYFCASSDDAFYFENTEAFFGQGTRLTVV.

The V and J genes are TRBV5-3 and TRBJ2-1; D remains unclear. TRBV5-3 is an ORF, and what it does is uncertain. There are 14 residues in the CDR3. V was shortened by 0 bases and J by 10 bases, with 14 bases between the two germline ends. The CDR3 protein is CARSLALEISEQFF. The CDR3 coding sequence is TGTGCCAGAAGCTTGGCGCTAGAGATCAGCGAGCAGTTCTTC.

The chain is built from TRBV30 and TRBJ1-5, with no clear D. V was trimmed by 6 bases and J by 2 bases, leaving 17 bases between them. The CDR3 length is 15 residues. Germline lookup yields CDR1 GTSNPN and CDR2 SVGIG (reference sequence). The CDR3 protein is CACEESYSGNQPQHF. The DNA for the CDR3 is TGTGCCTGTGAGGAGAGTTATAGTGGCAATCAGCCCCAGCATTTT.

DNA of the CDR3: TGTGCCAGCAGCGAGGGAATCCTCCCCTACGAGCAGTACGTC. Its translation is CASSEGILPYEQYV. The V gene is TRBV21-1, the J gene TRBJ2-7; the D call of TRBD2 is as the table states it, not checked on the DNA. TRBV21-1 is listed as a pseudogene. The CDR3 extends over 14 amino acids.

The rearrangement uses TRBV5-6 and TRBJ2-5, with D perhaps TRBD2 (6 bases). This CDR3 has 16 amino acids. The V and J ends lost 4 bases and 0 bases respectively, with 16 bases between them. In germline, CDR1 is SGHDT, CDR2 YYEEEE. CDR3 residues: CASSQEGPGDQETQYF. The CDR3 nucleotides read TGTGCCAGCAGCCAGGAGGGACCAGGTGACCAAGAGACCCAGTACTTC.

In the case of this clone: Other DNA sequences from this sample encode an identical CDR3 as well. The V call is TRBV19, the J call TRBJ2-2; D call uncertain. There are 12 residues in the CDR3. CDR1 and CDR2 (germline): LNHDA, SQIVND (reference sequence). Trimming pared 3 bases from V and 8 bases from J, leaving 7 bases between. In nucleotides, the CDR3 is TGTGCCAGTAGTATCTTAGTGGGGGAGCTGTTTTTT. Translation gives CASSILVGELFF.